This paragraph reports one T cell receptor (beta chain). No antigen is known for it. Other DNA sequences of this sample code for an identical CDR3. Germline values: CDR1 PRHDT, CDR2 FYEKMQ (reference sequence). V shed 5 bases and J 5 bases; nucleotides not matched to a gene: 5. The CDR3 has 14 amino acids. The source of the sample is a study of shared clonotypes between healthy human individuals. Study as a whole: Three plates each covered CD4 naive and memory; CD8 naive two, CD8 memory one.

It was CD45RO-negative cells, positively selected for CCR7, that made up naive CD8 cells, with terminally differentiated effector memory CD45RA+ cells excluded. TCRdb keeps only in-frame clones here, not all; method: immunoSEQ multiplex PCR. The table lists approximately 810,000 clones, 92% of them singletons. Study results and caveats: The sharing of about 5% of naive CD4 clonotypes was seen across a handful of donors.

The receptor was derived from a man aged 25-40 years in good health. The chain combines TRBV13 with TRBJ1-1; TRBD1 matches at 10 bases. The specimen sequenced was naive CD8+ T cells sorted from blood. CDR3 amino acids: CASSLGQGGTEAFF. CDR3 bases: TGTGCCAGCAGCCTTGGACAGGGGGGGACTGAAGCTTTCTTT.